This section outlines one TCR beta chain sequence together with its context. Its antigen is unidentified. This specimen belongs to a study of beta chain features in type 1 diabetes. Across the study: Healthy donors and patients had similar age, gender and cell yields.

All sorted populations exceeded 95% purity. Study observations and caveats: VDJ junctions in type 1 diabetes patients carried more deletions and fewer insertions. Shorter templates might be favored by PCR, equally in patients and controls.

Expressed TCRB transcripts were sequenced, since all the RNA that had been isolated was reverse transcribed. Produced via immunoSEQ multiplex PCR; TCRdb's table is partial and in-frame only. The data hold hundreds of thousands of clones, with about 10% observed a single time. The specimen was naive CD4+ T cells from blood. The receptor was derived from a young woman in good health.

The CDR3 nucleotides read TGTGCCAGTAGATTAGCAGGCGACAGCTCCTACGAGCAGTACTTC. It encodes CASRLAGDSSYEQYF. V gene TRBV19 combines with J gene TRBJ2-7; a possible D gene is TRBD1 (5 bases). Germline values: CDR1 LNHDA, CDR2 SQIVND (reference sequence). This CDR3 is built from 15 residues. V dropped 6 bases and J dropped 0 bases, with 15 bases sitting between them.